Included here is one TCR beta chain sequence, with context. Its antigen is still unknown. This entry comes from a study of shared clonotypes between healthy human individuals. For the study at large: Participating donors consisted of a couple of women and three men aged 18 to 49.

Overall study findings and caveats: Non-shared clonotypes displayed generation probabilities falling below those of clonotypes present in all four donors.

Replicate PCRs for sorted subsets used 200 ng DNA; this equaled 25,000 to 30,000 T cell genomes. Original processing notes: ImmunoSEQ supplied junction-only sequences lacking quality scores, so filtering was different. Sequenced by immunoSEQ multiplex PCR; TCRdb stores in-frame clones only, minus some. V, J and clone size are those of that table, while D and trimming were read from the DNA. The sample records approximately 340,000 clones, 73% being singletons. Germline V lookup: CDR1 SGHNT, CDR2 YYREEE (reference sequence). V lost 4 bases to trimming and J lost 2 bases, with 17 bases between them. The CDR3 runs to 16 residues.

The receptor comes from a man aged 25-45 years in good health. The sequencing input was memory CD4+ T cells sorted from blood. Subset given: CD45RA-negative fraction. The genes are TRBV5-4 and TRBJ2-3, with a possible D match to TRBD2 (5 bases). CDR3 coding DNA: TGTGCCAGCAGCCGTAAAGGACTCCATATCACAGATACGCAGTATTTT. Translation: CASSRKGLHITDTQYF.